This T cell receptor (beta chain) comes out of a study of T-cell memory formation after mild COVID-19. The study's findings and limits: The pre-infection memory compartment contained some responding clones, suggesting cross-reactive memory joined.

This clonotype showed up many times. Its antigen remains unidentified. This CDR3 contains 13 residues. Per germline, CDR1 MNHNS and CDR2 SASEGT. V was pared by 11 bases and J by 9 bases, with 17 bases between. TCRdb used MiXCR to reprocess the 5' RACE reads, holding one entry per CDR3 protein. Of roughly 350,000 distinct CDR3 sequences in the sample, roughly 13% were seen once. Material for sequencing was PBMCs or a T cell subset sorted from them (not recorded which). This chain joins TRBV6-1 and TRBJ1-6; D unclear. The receptor's source is a man younger than 30 who had mild COVID-19 (a few samples of this study predate the infection). Cell type and time point are not known. The CDR3 bases are TGTGCCGGCACAAGCAGCGCTAGTTCACCCCTCCACTTT. This codes for CAGTSSASSPLHF.